This T cell receptor beta chain originates from a study of regulatory T cells in long-lasting Graves disease (dated by TCRdb to about 2021). Regarding the complete study: Patients with newly diagnosed Graves' disease had been on antithyroid drugs for under 3 months. This study used TCR sequencing and RNA sequencing of peripheral blood to compare persistent Graves' disease patients against newly diagnosed Graves' disease patients. The study was conducted in China and was registered as a clinical trial. A total of 33 samples underwent TCR sequencing, from about 13 patients with persistent Graves' disease and some 20 patients with newly diagnosed Graves' disease. The paper's findings and limits, for the study overall: Sequencing and analysis were restricted to the TCR beta chain. More public clonotypes were shared among persistent patients (around 3,000) than among newly diagnosed patients (roughly 960). Preferential use of TRBV28, TRBJ1-2 and TRBJ2-5 was observed in persistent disease, whereas TRBV20-1 and TRBJ2-1 were favored in newly diagnosed disease. The authors acknowledged the small sample size as a limitation that may reduce accuracy. Persistent Graves' disease patients showed lower TCR Shannon entropy and fewer highly expanded clones than newly diagnosed patients, suggesting clonal expansion. The study examined only peripheral blood because the primary lesion, thyroid tissue, could not be accessed.

Interpreted using the paper, the time point label stands for: newly diagnosed GD, antithyroid drugs for less than 3 months. For both TCR sequencing and RNA sequencing, RNA was extracted from PBMCs in TRIzol. The diagnosis of Graves' disease followed American Thyroid Association guidelines. Patients for the study were recruited at an endocrinology department in Xi'an, China. From each patient, 8 to 10 milliliters of peripheral blood was collected into an EDTA anticoagulant tube. Ficoll Paque Plus density gradient separation was used to isolate PBMCs, and no further T cell sorting was performed. An Agilent 2100 Bioanalyzer and agarose gel were used to check RNA quality, and a NanoDrop 2000 was used to measure RNA concentration. Library prep was done by multiplex PCR. Sequencing instrument: Illumina HiSeq 4000. To build TCR beta libraries, CDR3 regions were amplified by Arm-PCR using iRepertoire HTBI primers. Before sequencing, the PCR products underwent gel purification. In the authors' own workflow: Gene usage analysis of CDR3 amino acid clonotypes used the approximately 56 TRBV and 14 to 15 TRBJ segments found across samples. COPE and FqMerger were used to merge the filtered high-quality paired reads into contigs. BLAST was used to align contigs to IMGT TRBV, TRBD and TRBJ reference genes, and CDR3 was defined according to IMGT. Any clonotype with a frequency above 0.1% was classified as a highly expanded clone. Shannon entropy served as the measure of repertoire diversity, while the Gini coefficient captured V-J evenness. Clonotypes shared by more than one individual were considered public. TCRdb took the public reads, trimmed them with fastp at Q25, ran MiXCR for clone calling and kept in-frame beta chains. Under each unique CDR3 protein, matching rows form one entry showing the most common genes and DNA. These V and J calls derive from TCRdb rather than the authors' analysis. For this sample the table gives roughly 560,000 distinct CDR3 sequences, of which about 12% were detected only once. Of the sample, around 10% is held by the ten largest clones.

Turning to this clonotype: Its target antigen remains unknown. The sample holds no much larger clone one base away, and base qualities are not on file.

Trimmed from V: 7 bases; trimmed from J: 4 bases; junction bases lacking a gene match: 6. The CDR3 contains 14 residues, cysteine and phenylalanine counted. Only the CDR3 DNA is retained, 42 bases long and in frame from the first base. As encoded in the germline V gene, CDR1 is SGHTA while CDR2 is FQGTGA. These data also featured in a second study, about T cells in Graves' hyperthyroidism and ophthalmopathy. Drawing on the second study: Stable Graves' hyperthyroidism was defined as the absence of progression to ophthalmopathy over 18 months of follow-up. Hyperthyroidism patients were newly diagnosed, had a disease duration of under 2 months, and were aged 18 to 65 years. Any patient with an uncontrolled infection, another autoimmune disease, pregnancy or lactation was excluded. Diagnoses were based on clinical symptoms, serum thyroxine and TRAb, thyroid ultrasound and orbital computed tomography. A first-round RT-PCR of the TCR CDR3 used the HTBI primer set with the Qiagen OneStep RT-PCR kit. Most expanded thyroid clonotypes (frequency above 0.001) were also detected in blood, a finding suggesting that blood repertoires may reflect thyroid immune responses. In cross-validation, a model built on a 13 V-J signature told ophthalmopathy apart from stable hyperthyroidism with 87.88% sensitivity and around 81% specificity, and in testing the same model reached 80%/75%. During validation, the model predicted progression to ophthalmopathy a median of roughly 7.1 months ahead of onset, with almost 71% sensitivity and about 75% specificity. To identify TCR V-J signatures that set the groups apart, the researchers used a discovery cohort of about a hundred patients, made up of around 40 with Graves' ophthalmopathy and approximately 57 with stable Graves' hyperthyroidism. Prospective prediction of ophthalmopathy was tested in an independent validation cohort consisting of fewer than 20 hyperthyroidism patients and more than 15 patients who later progressed to ophthalmopathy. For training and testing, the 100 or so patients in the discovery cohort were randomly divided in a 7:3 ratio. In six Graves' hyperthyroidism patients, the study also compared T-cell repertoires from thyroid tissue with T-cell repertoires from blood. Following sampling, methimazole starting at 30 mg daily was given to hyperthyroidism patients, and high-dose intravenous methylprednisolone was given to ophthalmopathy patients. The libraries were constructed in a second round of multiplex PCR and then size-selected and purified. Paired-end sequencing of the libraries was performed with 100 bp reads on an Illumina HiSeq2000. SOAPnuke was used to process the raw data, removing reads that contained adapters or uncalled bases, had a mean Phred below 15, or lacked an exact match to the constant primer or identifier. COPE v1.2.5 was used to merge the high-quality paired reads, and each unique nucleotide sequence was defined as a clonotype. Clonotypes were aligned to IMGT TRBV, TRBD and TRBJ reference segments using MiTCR v1.1. Only V-J combinations with frequency above 0.0001, covering roughly 99% of repertoires, were analysed. The TCS score was defined as the ratio of F50 (clonal expansion) to E x V (chaos), calculated using BLOSUM62-based TCRdist between CDR3 peptides within each V-J. Welch's t-statistics and random forest reduced around 550 V-J features to 10 to 15, which were used in a naive Bayes classifier (R e1071). No statistical method was used to fix the sample size in advance, and group allocation was not hidden from the investigators. According to the paper, TCR Vbeta CDR3 sequencing was carried out on more than 120 peripheral blood samples, which came from under 50 ophthalmopathy, 75 or so hyperthyroidism and roughly 17 progressor patients.

The chain uses TRBV7-3 and TRBJ2-2; a stretch of 7 junction bases matches TRBD1. The TCR originated in a woman aged 25 to 45 with Graves disease. Donor details come from another sample of the same person, matched by shared clones. The sample was peripheral blood mononuclear cells (PBMCs), taken at new diagnosis, from a patient treated with antithyroid drugs. In nucleotide form, the sequence is TGTGCCAGCACCCAGGACAGGTCCACCGGGGAGCTGTTTTTT. Protein translation: CASTQDRSTGELFF.